One sample yielded the 10 T cell receptor beta chains listed below, sequenced in a study of blood T cell repertoires in COVID-19. This table comes from immunoSEQ multiplex PCR, and its TCRdb copy is limited to in-frame clones, with some not included. Of roughly 250,000 clones listed, approximately 85% are singletons. The specimen sequenced was PBMCs or T cells enriched from blood (not recorded which). The receptors were sampled from a woman in her twenties or thirties who had recovered from COVID-19.

This clone showed up just a few times. CDR3 coding DNA: TGTGCCAGCAGATGGGACAGGCTTTCCTCCTACGAGCAGTACTTC. Protein sequence: CASRWDRLSSYEQYF. The chain is built from TRBV7-9 and TRBJ2-7, with 8 bases identical to TRBD1. The CDR3 contains 15 residues. Germline V gives CDR1 SEHNR, CDR2 FQNEAQ (reference sequence). With V trimmed by 6 bases and J by 0 bases, 7 bases remained unmatched.

V is TRBV27 and J is TRBJ1-4; maybe TRBD1 (6 bases). CDR3 length: 19 residues. Germline V gene lookup returns CDR1 MNHEY and CDR2 SMNVEV (reference sequence). Trimming shortened V by 6 bases and J by 6 bases, and 29 bases separated the two germline ends. The CDR3 coding sequence is TGTGCCAGCAGACCCTTCCCTTGGGACCAGGGGATCGATGATGAAAAACTGTTTTTT. The encoded protein is CASRPFPWDQGIDDEKLFF.

The CDR3 spells CASSGGPNTGELFF. The CDR3 DNA reads TGTGCCAGCAGCGGGGGGCCGAACACCGGGGAGCTGTTTTTT. The V and J genes are TRBV2 and TRBJ2-2; perhaps TRBD2 as D (7 bases). The CDR3 length is 14 residues. Germline V gene sequence: CDR1 SNHLY, CDR2 FYNNEI. V lost 6 bases to trimming and J lost 0 bases, with 8 bases between them. Drawing the rest from reference TRBV2 and TRBJ2-2, the complete variable domain is EPEVTQTPSHQVTQMGQEVILRCVPISNHLYFYWYRQILGQKVEFLVSFYNNEISEKSEIFDDQFSVERPDGSNFTLKIRSTKLEDSAMYFCASSGGPNTGELFFGEGSRLTVL.

This rearrangement joins TRBV7-9 to TRBJ1-1; no clear D gene. The CDR3 is made up of 15 amino acids. Per germline, CDR1 SEHNR and CDR2 FQNEAQ (reference sequence). V was pared by 1 base and J by 0 bases, with 9 bases between. CDR3 sequence reads: CASSLGGVVNTEAFF. CDR3 DNA: TGTGCCAGCAGCTTAGGCGGAGTAGTGAACACTGAAGCTTTCTTT.

The rearrangement uses TRBV10-1 and TRBJ2-2; no clear D. Germline assignment: CDR1 WNHNN and CDR2 SYGVQD (reference sequence). V lost 4 bases, J lost 4 bases, and 7 bases lay in between. The CDR3 is made up of 13 amino acids. CDR3 nucleotide sequence: TGCGCCAGCAGTGTGGAGATCACCGGGGAGCTGTTTTTT. As protein: CASSVEITGELFF.

The gene calls are TRBV7-3 and TRBJ2-1; D might be TRBD1 (6 bases). V was clipped by 5 bases and J by 0 bases, with 14 bases between them. The CDR3 contains 16 residues. From germline, CDR1 is SGHTA and CDR2 FQGTGA. The DNA for the CDR3 is TGTGCCAGCAGCACTTCGACAGGCCTCTCCTACAATGAGCAGTTCTTC. It encodes CASSTSTGLSYNEQFF.

V is TRBV11-2 and J is TRBJ2-1; 7 nucleotides align to TRBD2. Germline V gene lookup returns CDR1 SGHAT and CDR2 FQNNGV. The junction had 11 bases not matched to a gene; V was cut back by 5 bases and J by 4 bases. The CDR3 contains 16 residues. In DNA, the CDR3 is TGTGCCAGCAGCCCAAGGGCGGGAGCCATGTACAATGAGCAGTTCTTC. Protein product: CASSPRAGAMYNEQFF.

This clone appeared a single time. J is TRBJ1-2 and V is TRBV6-5, with D tentatively TRBD1 (5 bases). Germline-derived CDR1 and CDR2 are MNHEY and SVGAGI. CDR3 length equals 14 residues. With 6 bases removed from V and 5 bases from J, the gap between germline ends came to 16 bases. The CDR3 reads CASRRFLGGYGYTF. The CDR3 DNA reads as TGTGCCAGCAGACGGTTTCTCGGGGGATATGGCTACACCTTC.

The chain employs TRBV11-2 and TRBJ1-2, with 7 positions matching TRBD1. The germline V gene has CDR1 SGHAT and CDR2 FQNNGV. The CDR3 covers 14 residues. Trimming removed 1 base from V and 7 bases from J; junction bases left unmatched: 6. In nucleotides, the CDR3 is TGTGCCAGCAGCTTAGGCGACAGGGCGCGTGGCTACACCTTC. Amino acid sequence: CASSLGDRARGYTF.

The gene calls are TRBV5-4 and TRBJ1-5; 9 bases line up with TRBD1. This CDR3 is 15 amino acids long. Germline assignment: CDR1 SGHNT and CDR2 YYREEE (reference sequence). V was clipped by 5 bases and J by 4 bases; unmatched bases: 7. The CDR3 nucleotides are TGTGCCAGCAGTTCCGGGACAGGGATAAATCAGCCCCAGCATTTT. It encodes CASSSGTGINQPQHF.